The 22 T cell receptor beta chains below come from one sample, sequenced in a study of T-cell memory formation after mild COVID-19. One entry per CDR3 protein results from TCRdb running MiXCR on the 5' RACE reads. The profile covers about 390,000 distinct CDR3 sequences, with roughly 21% appearing a single time and around 13% taken by the ten largest. The sequencing sample was made of PBMCs or a T cell subset sorted from them (not recorded which). These receptors were taken from an adult woman who had mild COVID-19 (a few samples of this study predate the infection). Cell type and time point are not known.

This clonotype has a handful of counts. Sequence at one end of the junction differs from germline and may be a read error. This chain uses TRBV30 with TRBJ2-3; 10 nucleotides align to TRBD2. This CDR3 contains 18 residues. Germline CDR1 reads GTSNPN; CDR2 reads SVGIG (reference sequence). CDR3 sequence: CAWSESGRAGVRTYTQYF. The CDR3 nucleotides are TGTGCCTGGAGTGAAAGCGGGAGGGCTGGTGTTCGCACATATACGCAGTATTTT. The full variable domain, rest sourced from reference TRBV30 and TRBJ2-3, is SQTIHQWPATLVQPVGSPLSLECTVEGTSNPNLYWYRQAAGRGLQLLFYSVGIGQISSEVPQNLSASRPQDRQFILSSKKLLLSDSGFYLCAWSESGRAGVRTYTQYFGPGTRLTVL.

This clonotype turned up a few times. The J gene is TRBJ2-1, the V gene TRBV30; D possibly corresponds to TRBD2 (5 bases). This CDR3 region has 12 residues. Germline V CDR1 and CDR2: GTSNPN, SVGIG (reference sequence). V shed 0 bases and J shed 10 bases, with 10 bases lying between them. The CDR3 spells CAWSVGPGEQFF. The DNA of the CDR3 is TGTGCCTGGAGTGTCGGTCCGGGGGAGCAGTTCTTC.

The chain joins TRBV7-9 to TRBJ1-4, with 7 bases identical to TRBD1. Germline lookup yields CDR1 SEHNR and CDR2 FQNEAQ (reference sequence). This CDR3 spans 16 amino acids. V trimming: 2 bases; J trimming: 0 bases; junction bases outside the gene matches: 3. The chain's CDR3 is CASSLTGQPTNEKLFF. The CDR3 bases are TGTGCCAGCAGCTTAACGGGACAGCCAACTAATGAAAAACTGTTTTTT.

This clonotype turned up a few times. The gene calls are TRBV7-3 and TRBJ2-3; no reliable D call. The germline gives CDR1 SGHTA, CDR2 FQGTGA. Trimming took off 5 bases at V and 3 bases at J, with 12 bases between the two ends. The CDR3 extends over 14 amino acids. The CDR3 nucleotides are TGTGCCAGCAGCCAAGAGTCAGGAACAGATACGCAGTATTTT. It translates to CASSQESGTDTQYF.

This chain links TRBV6-5 with TRBJ2-5, with D perhaps being TRBD1 or TRBD2 (5 bases each). CDR3 length equals 15 residues. Deletions cut 2 bases from V and 5 bases from J, with 15 bases between. Germline V CDR1 and CDR2: MNHEY, SVGAGI. CDR3: CASSYLSGGGETQYF. The CDR3 DNA sequence: TGTGCCAGCAGTTACCTCAGTGGGGGTGGTGAGACCCAGTACTTC.

The J gene is TRBJ2-1, the V gene TRBV7-2; 12 bases are a match to TRBD2. The length of the CDR3 is 16 residues. The junction had 9 bases not matched to a gene; V was cut back by 4 bases and J by 8 bases. Germline CDR1 is SGHTA and CDR2 is FQGNSA. The CDR3 region has the DNA TGTGCCAGCAGCTCCCCTCTAGCGGGGGGGCGCGATGAGCAGTTCTTC. It encodes CASSSPLAGGRDEQFF.

CDR3 amino acids: CASSAGLATVGETQYF. The CDR3 nucleotides are TGCGCCAGCAGCGCGGGACTAGCGACCGTGGGGGAGACCCAGTACTTC. J is TRBJ2-5 and V is TRBV4-3; 10 bases map to TRBD2. The germline CDR1 and CDR2 sequences are LGHNA and YSLEER. CDR3 length: 16 residues. J lost 5 bases, V lost 5 bases, and 11 bases had no gene match.

V gene TRBV7-2 combines with J gene TRBJ1-2, with TRBD1 matching over 8 bases. Trimming took 4 bases from V and 4 from J; bases not matched to a gene: 11. Germline values: CDR1 SGHTA, CDR2 FQGNSA. This CDR3 is 16 amino acids long. This CDR3 reads CASSSDPPGQGYGYTF. CDR3 nucleotides: TGTGCCAGCAGCTCGGATCCGCCCGGACAGGGCTATGGCTACACCTTC.

The chain employs TRBV5-1 and TRBJ2-1; TRBD2 matches 7 bases. The V gene end was trimmed by 4 bases and the J gene end by 0 bases; junction bases not matched to a gene: 1. The CDR3 spans 14 residues. Germline V gives CDR1 SGHRS, CDR2 YFSETQ. The CDR3 DNA reads as TGCGCCAGCAGCCGGGACTACTCCTACAATGAGCAGTTCTTC. Its protein product is CASSRDYSYNEQFF. Supplemented by reference TRBV5-1 and TRBJ2-1, the full variable domain reads KAGVTQTPRYLIKTRGQQVTLSCSPISGHRSVSWYQQTPGQGLQFLFEYFSETQRNKGNFPGRFSGRQFSNSRSEMNVSTLELGDSALYLCASSRDYSYNEQFFGPGTRLTVL.

V and J are TRBV7-9 and TRBJ2-7; possibly TRBD2 for D (6 bases). CDR1 and CDR2 (germline): SEHNR, FQNEAQ (reference sequence). Trimming cost V 6 bases and J 2 bases, with 17 bases left between them. The CDR3 contains 15 residues. CDR3 nucleotides: TGTGCCAGCAGTCCAGCGGTCCGGGAGACCTACGAGCAGTACTTC. This sequence encodes CASSPAVRETYEQYF. Full variable domain (outside the CDR3, taken from reference TRBV7-9 and TRBJ2-7): DTGVSQNPRHKITKRGQNVTFRCDPISEHNRLYWYRQTLGQGPEFLTYFQNEAQLEKSRLLSDRFSAERPKGSFSTLEIQRTEQGDSAMYLCASSPAVRETYEQYFGPGTRLTVT.

This chain uses TRBV10-3 with TRBJ2-7, with unresolved D. Germline CDR1 ENHRY, CDR2 SYGVKD. The CDR3 consists of 12 residues. Trimming shortened V by 3 bases and J by 10 bases, and 13 bases separated the two germline ends. As DNA, the CDR3 is TGTGCCATCAGTGAAGGATCCCCGCAACAGTACTTC. Encoded protein: CAISEGSPQQYF.

The J gene is TRBJ2-3, the V gene TRBV7-3; 7 bases match TRBD1. Germline V lookup: CDR1 SGHTA, CDR2 FQGTGA. This CDR3 spans 14 amino acids. Trimming at V came to 1 base and at J to 5 bases, leaving 3 bases not matched to a gene. CDR3 sequence reads: CASSLRGGGDTQYF. CDR3 DNA: TGTGCCAGCAGCTTAAGAGGGGGCGGAGATACGCAGTATTTT. Full variable domain (missing parts from reference TRBV7-3 and TRBJ2-3): GAGVSQTPSNKVTEKGKYVELRCDPISGHTALYWYRQSLGQGPEFLIYFQGTGAADDSGLPNDRFFAVRPEGSVSTLKIQRTERGDSAVYLCASSLRGGGDTQYFGPGTRLTVL.

This clonotype was seen a few times. The rearrangement uses TRBV2 and TRBJ2-3, with D unresolved. CDR1 and CDR2 from the germline V gene are SNHLY and FYNNEI. Trimming left V 8 bases short and J 0 bases short, with 9 bases between. The CDR3 runs 13 residues. CDR3 residues: CASLQASTDTQYF. The CDR3 region has the DNA TGTGCCAGCCTCCAGGCTAGCACAGATACGCAGTATTTT.

This clonotype has a handful of counts. This rearrangement joins TRBV6-2 or TRBV6-3 to TRBJ1-5; D is ambiguous. CDR1 and CDR2 from the germline V gene are MNHEY and SVGEGT. The CDR3 contains 15 residues. V lost 2 bases and J 2 bases, leaving 10 bases between the germline ends. CDR3 protein: CASSYTVRGNQPQHF. CDR3 nucleotides: TGTGCCAGCAGTTACACAGTCCGGGGCAATCAGCCCCAGCATTTT.

The rearrangement links TRBV7-6 to TRBJ2-1, with unresolved D. The CDR3 has 16 amino acids. Looked up from germline, CDR1 is SGHVS and CDR2 is FNYEAQ. The V end lost 4 bases, the J end lost 9 bases, and 22 bases lay between the germline ends. CDR3 DNA sequence: TGTGCCAGCAGCTCGCTGATCGGGCCCCCAGGCGGTGAGCAGTTCTTC. Translating gives CASSSLIGPPGGEQFF.

This clonotype was seen a few times. This chain joins TRBV4-1 and TRBJ2-5; 9 bases align to TRBD2. Germline V gives CDR1 MGHRA, CDR2 YSYEKL. J lost 5 bases, V lost 4 bases, and 5 bases had no gene match. The CDR3 contains 14 residues. In DNA form, the CDR3 reads TGCGCCAGCAGCCTAGCGGGAGCATGGGAGACCCAGTACTTC. Its protein product is CASSLAGAWETQYF.

This clonotype was seen only a few times. This chain uses TRBV7-9 with TRBJ2-5; a weak D match, TRBD2 (5 bases). Trimming removed 0 bases from V and 2 bases from J, with 10 bases in between. The V gene's germline CDR1 is SEHNR and CDR2 FQNEAQ (reference sequence). This CDR3 spans 15 amino acids. CDR3 DNA sequence: TGTGCCAGCAGCTTAGCCCGGGGAAGACAAGAGACCCAGTACTTC. This gives the protein CASSLARGRQETQYF.

The chain employs TRBV5-1 and TRBJ2-7; either TRBD1 or TRBD2 may fit D (6 bases each). Trimming took 3 bases from V and 5 from J, leaving 18 bases between them. Germline lookup yields CDR1 SGHRS and CDR2 YFSETQ. The CDR3 totals 15 residues. The CDR3 sequence is CASSSGDGGQDEQYF. For the CDR3, the DNA is TGCGCCAGCAGCTCAGGAGACGGGGGCCAAGACGAGCAGTACTTC.

This clonotype came up a few times. The chain joins TRBV4-2 to TRBJ1-1, with D uncertain. CDR3 length equals 13 residues. Germline V lookup: CDR1 LGHNA, CDR2 YNFKEQ. The ends were cut back, 5 bases at V and 10 bases at J, with 17 bases in the middle. The CDR3, as DNA: TGTGCCAGCAGCGAATTGGGTTCGGGTGCAGCTTTCTTT. This codes for CASSELGSGAAFF.

The chain is built from TRBV4-1 and TRBJ2-5; TRBD2 is a possible D gene (6 bases). Germline V lookup: CDR1 MGHRA, CDR2 YSYEKL. The CDR3 consists of 17 residues. With 4 bases removed from V and 2 bases from J, the gap between germline ends came to 20 bases. The CDR3 DNA reads as TGCGCCAGCAGCCCCCTCGACGGGGGAGATTCTCAAGAGACCCAGTACTTC. This codes for CASSPLDGGDSQETQYF.

The chain recombines TRBV20-1 with TRBJ2-5; 8 bases agree with TRBD2. Germline CDR1 DFQATT, CDR2 SNEGSKA (reference sequence). This CDR3 is built from 13 residues. V lost 3 bases to trimming and J lost 5 bases; unmatched junction nucleotides: 5. The CDR3 region is CSASREGGETQYF. The CDR3 coding sequence is TGCAGTGCTAGCCGGGAGGGGGGGGAGACCCAGTACTTC.

The rearrangement links TRBV9 to TRBJ2-5; possible D gene TRBD1, 6 bases. The CDR3 sequence is 15 residues long. CDR1 is SGDLS and CDR2 is YYNGEE in the germline V gene. V was cut by 4 bases and J by 2 bases, with 15 bases left in between. The CDR3 DNA sequence: TGTGCCAGCAGCACGGCCTGGGGGCTTCAAGAGACCCAGTACTTC. Amino acid sequence: CASSTAWGLQETQYF.